The clone carrying this T cell receptor (beta chain) has just a few counts. V was shortened by 1 base and J by 9 bases, with 13 bases between the two germline ends. CDR3 size: 14 residues. Per germline, CDR1 SEHNR and CDR2 FQNEAQ (reference sequence). The record originates from a study of regulatory T cells in long-lasting Graves disease. Sequencing libraries for TCR beta were prepared with iRepertoire HTBI primers and Arm-PCR of CDR3 regions. One entry per CDR3 protein results from TCRdb running MiXCR on the multiplex PCR reads. The repertoire holds around 500,000 distinct CDR3 sequences, with 12% as singletons. Time point reported: newly diagnosed GD, antithyroid drugs for less than 3 months. The TCR library was made from RNA extracted from PBMCs. The same data also contributed to another study, on T cells in Graves' hyperthyroidism and ophthalmopathy. That investigation notes: Using the HTBI primer set, a first-round RT-PCR was run on the TCR CDR3. Most thyroid clonotypes with frequency above 0.001 were detected in blood.

The gene calls are TRBV7-9 and TRBJ2-1; possibly TRBD2 for D (6 bases). The sequence was obtained from a woman in her thirties with Graves disease. Here the sequenced sample was peripheral blood mononuclear cells (PBMCs), taken at new diagnosis, from a patient treated with antithyroid drugs. CDR3 in DNA: TGTGCCAGCAGCTTAGGTACTAGCAACAGTGAGCAGTTCTTC. Translating it yields CASSLGTSNSEQFF.